This T cell receptor beta chain emerged from a study of memory CD4+ T cells and cytomegalovirus serostatus. Study findings and constraints: Suggested: most of the CMV-linked TCR signature lies in CD4+ memory cells. CD4+ memory repertoires contained 67 of 164 reported CMV TCRbeta sequences.

On this clone: Its antigen is not known.

The assay was immunoSEQ multiplex PCR, and TCRdb's table has in-frame clones only and misses some. Of around 49,000 clones listed, around 78% are singletons. CDR3 length equals 13 residues. The V gene's germline CDR1 is SGHAT and CDR2 FQNNGV. With 1 base removed from V and 5 bases from J, the gap between germline ends came to 9 bases. Single viable CD3+CD4+CD8-CD45RO+ cells were sorted as the memory CD4+ T cells. CMV serostatus came from serum IgG against pp150, pp28, p38, p52. Total CD4+ T cells were enriched by CD4 positive selection. The sequenced sample was memory CD4+ T cells from blood. The chain joins TRBV11-2 to TRBJ2-7; D unclear. The sequence came from an adult in good health and CMV-seronegative. The DNA for the CDR3 is TGTGCCAGCAGCTTAGTTCCTCTCGACGAGCAGTACTTC. Its translation is CASSLVPLDEQYF.